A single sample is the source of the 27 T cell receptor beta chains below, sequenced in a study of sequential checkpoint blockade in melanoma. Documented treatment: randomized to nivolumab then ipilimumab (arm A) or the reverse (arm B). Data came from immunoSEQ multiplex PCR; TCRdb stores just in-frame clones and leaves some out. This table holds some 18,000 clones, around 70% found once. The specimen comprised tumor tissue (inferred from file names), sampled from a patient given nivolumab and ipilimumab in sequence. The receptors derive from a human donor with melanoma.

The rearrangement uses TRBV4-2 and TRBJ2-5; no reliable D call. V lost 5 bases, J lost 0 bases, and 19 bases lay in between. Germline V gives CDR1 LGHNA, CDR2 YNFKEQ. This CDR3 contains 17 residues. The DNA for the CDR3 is TGTGCCAGCAGCTTCAGTTTTGCTTCCTACCACCAAGAGACCCAGTACTTC. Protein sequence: CASSFSFASYHQETQYF.

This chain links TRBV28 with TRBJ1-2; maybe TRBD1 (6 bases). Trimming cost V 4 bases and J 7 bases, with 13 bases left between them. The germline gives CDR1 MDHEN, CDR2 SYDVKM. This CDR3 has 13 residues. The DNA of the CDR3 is TGTGCCAGCAGTTGGGGGGCTACTGGTGGCTACACCTTC. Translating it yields CASSWGATGGYTF.

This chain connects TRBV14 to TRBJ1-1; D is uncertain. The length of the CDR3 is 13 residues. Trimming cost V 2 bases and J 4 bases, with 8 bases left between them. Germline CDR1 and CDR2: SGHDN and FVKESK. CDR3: CASSQFRATEAFF. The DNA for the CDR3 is TGTGCCAGCAGCCAATTCCGAGCCACTGAAGCTTTCTTT.

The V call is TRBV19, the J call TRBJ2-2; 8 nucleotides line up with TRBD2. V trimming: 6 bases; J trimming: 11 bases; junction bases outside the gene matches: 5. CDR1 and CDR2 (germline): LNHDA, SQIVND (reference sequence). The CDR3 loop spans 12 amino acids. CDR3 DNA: TGTGCCAGTAGCCCAGCGGGAGTAGAGCTGTTTTTT. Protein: CASSPAGVELFF.

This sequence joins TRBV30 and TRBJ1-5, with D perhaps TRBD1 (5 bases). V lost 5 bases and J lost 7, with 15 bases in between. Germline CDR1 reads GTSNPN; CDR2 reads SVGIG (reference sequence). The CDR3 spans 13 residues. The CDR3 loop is CAWRQGMGQPQHF. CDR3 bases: TGTGCCTGGCGGCAGGGAATGGGCCAGCCCCAGCATTTT.

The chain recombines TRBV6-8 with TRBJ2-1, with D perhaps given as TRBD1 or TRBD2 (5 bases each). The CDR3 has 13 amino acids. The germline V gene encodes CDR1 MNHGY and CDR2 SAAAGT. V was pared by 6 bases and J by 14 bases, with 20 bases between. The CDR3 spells CASSPFGGVVKFF. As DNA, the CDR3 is TGTGCCAGCAGCCCCTTTGGGGGAGTGGTAAAGTTCTTC.

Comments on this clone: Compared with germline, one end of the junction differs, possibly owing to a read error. Written as DNA, the CDR3 is TGTGCCACCAGTTTAGCCGGGACAGGGGGCGATGAGCAGTTCTTC. Amino acids: CATSLAGTGGDEQFF. The V gene is TRBV27, the J gene TRBJ2-1; 12 bases are a match to TRBD1. CDR3 length equals 15 residues. Germline assignment: CDR1 MNHEY and CDR2 SMNVEV (reference sequence).

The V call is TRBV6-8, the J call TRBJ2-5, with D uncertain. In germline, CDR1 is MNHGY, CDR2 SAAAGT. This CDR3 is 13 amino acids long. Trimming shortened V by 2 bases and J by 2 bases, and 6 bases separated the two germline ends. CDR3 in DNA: TGTGCCAGCAGTTACGGTGGGCAAGAGACCCAGTACTTC. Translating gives CASSYGGQETQYF.

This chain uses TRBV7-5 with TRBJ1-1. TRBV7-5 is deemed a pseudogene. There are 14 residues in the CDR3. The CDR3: CAGKREVLNTEAFF. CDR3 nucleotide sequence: TGTGCCGGAAAAAGGGAAGTCCTGAACACTGAAGCTTTCTTT.

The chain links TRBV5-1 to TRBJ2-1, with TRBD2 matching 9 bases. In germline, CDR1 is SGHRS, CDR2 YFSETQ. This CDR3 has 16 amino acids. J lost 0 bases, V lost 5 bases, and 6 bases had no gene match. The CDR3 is CASRPVSGSSYNEQFF. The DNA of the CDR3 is TGCGCCAGCAGACCTGTTAGCGGGAGCTCCTACAATGAGCAGTTCTTC.

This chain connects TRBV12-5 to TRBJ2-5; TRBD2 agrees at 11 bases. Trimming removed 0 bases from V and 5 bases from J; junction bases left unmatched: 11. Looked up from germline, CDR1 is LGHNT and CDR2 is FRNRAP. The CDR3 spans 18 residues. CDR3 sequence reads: CASGLVLAGGVESETQYF. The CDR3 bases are TGTGCTAGTGGTTTGGTATTAGCGGGAGGGGTGGAGAGCGAGACCCAGTACTTC. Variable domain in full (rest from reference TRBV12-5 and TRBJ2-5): DARVTQTPRHKVTEMGQEVTMRCQPILGHNTVFWYRQTMMQGLELLAYFRNRAPLDDSGMPKDRFSAEMPDATLATLKIQPSEPRDSAVYFCASGLVLAGGVESETQYFGPGTRLLVL.

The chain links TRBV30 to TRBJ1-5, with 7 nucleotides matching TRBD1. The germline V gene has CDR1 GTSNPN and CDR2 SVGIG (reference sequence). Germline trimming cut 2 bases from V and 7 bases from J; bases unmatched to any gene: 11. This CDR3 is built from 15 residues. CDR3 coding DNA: TGTGCCTGGAGTATTTCAGGGACAGCGCTACAGCCCCAGCATTTT. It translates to CAWSISGTALQPQHF.

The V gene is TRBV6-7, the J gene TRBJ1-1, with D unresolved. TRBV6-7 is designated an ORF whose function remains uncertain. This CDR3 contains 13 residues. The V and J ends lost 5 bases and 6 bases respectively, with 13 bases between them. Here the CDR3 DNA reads TGTGCCAGCAGTGAAGCGGGTGGCTCTGAAGCTTTCTTT. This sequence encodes CASSEAGGSEAFF.

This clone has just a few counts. CDR3 amino acids: CASGRRDRPHTEAFF. The CDR3 bases are TGTGCCAGTGGGAGACGGGACAGACCGCACACTGAAGCTTTCTTT. The V call is TRBV27, the J call TRBJ1-1; 7 positions agree with TRBD1. V was clipped by 9 bases and J by 3 bases; unmatched bases: 13. The CDR3 has 15 residues. CDR1 and CDR2 (germline): MNHEY, SMNVEV (reference sequence).

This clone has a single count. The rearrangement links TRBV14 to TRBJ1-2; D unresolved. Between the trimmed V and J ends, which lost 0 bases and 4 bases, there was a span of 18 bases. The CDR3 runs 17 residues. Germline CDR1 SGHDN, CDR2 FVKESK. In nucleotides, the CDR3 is TGTGCCAGCAGCCAAGATCCCCTCGGAGGGAGGGTCTATGGCTACACCTTC. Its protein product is CASSQDPLGGRVYGYTF.

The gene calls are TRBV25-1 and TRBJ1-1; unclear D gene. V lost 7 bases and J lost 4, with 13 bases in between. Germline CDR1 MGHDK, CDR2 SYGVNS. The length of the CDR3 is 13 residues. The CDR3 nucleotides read TGTGCCAGCACCCCTCCGGTCCCCACTGAAGCTTTCTTT. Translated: CASTPPVPTEAFF.

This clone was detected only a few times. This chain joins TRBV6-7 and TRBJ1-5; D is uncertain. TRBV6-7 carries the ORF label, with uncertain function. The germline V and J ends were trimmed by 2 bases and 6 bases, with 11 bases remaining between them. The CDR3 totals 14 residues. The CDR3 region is CASSYMPGGQPQHF. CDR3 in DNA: TGTGCCAGCAGTTACATGCCGGGTGGTCAGCCCCAGCATTTT.

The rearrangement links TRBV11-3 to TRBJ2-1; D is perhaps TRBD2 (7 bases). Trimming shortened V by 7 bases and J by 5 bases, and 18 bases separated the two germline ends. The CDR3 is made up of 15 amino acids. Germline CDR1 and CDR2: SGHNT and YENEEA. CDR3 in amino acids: CASNQRGRDNNEQFF. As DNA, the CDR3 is TGTGCCAGCAACCAAAGGGGGAGGGACAACAATGAGCAGTTCTTC.

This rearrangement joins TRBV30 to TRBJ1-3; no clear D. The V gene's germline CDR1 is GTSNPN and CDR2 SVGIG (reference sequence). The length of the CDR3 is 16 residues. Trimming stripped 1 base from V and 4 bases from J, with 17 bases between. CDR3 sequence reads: CAWSAGGPSSGNTIYF. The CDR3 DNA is TGTGCCTGGAGTGCTGGCGGGCCGTCGTCAGGAAACACCATATATTTT.

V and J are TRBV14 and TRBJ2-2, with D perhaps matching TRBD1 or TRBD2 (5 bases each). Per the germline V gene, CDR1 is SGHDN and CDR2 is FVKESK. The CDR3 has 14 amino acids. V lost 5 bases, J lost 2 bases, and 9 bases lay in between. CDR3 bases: TGTGCCAGCAGCAGGGACCAAAACACCGGGGAGCTGTTTTTT. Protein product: CASSRDQNTGELFF.

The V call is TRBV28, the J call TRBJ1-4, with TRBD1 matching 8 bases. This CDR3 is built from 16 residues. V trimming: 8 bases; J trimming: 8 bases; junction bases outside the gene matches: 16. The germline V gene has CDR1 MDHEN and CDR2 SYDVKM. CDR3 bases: TGTGCCAGCTCCACCGGACAGGGTATAGTCCGGGAAAAACTGTTTTTT. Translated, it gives CASSTGQGIVREKLFF.

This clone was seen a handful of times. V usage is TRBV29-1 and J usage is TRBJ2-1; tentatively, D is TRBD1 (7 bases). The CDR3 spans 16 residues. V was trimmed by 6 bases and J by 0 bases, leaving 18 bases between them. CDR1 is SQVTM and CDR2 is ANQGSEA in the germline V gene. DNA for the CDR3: TGCAGCGTGAGGGGGGCACAGGGGTCCTCCTACAATGAGCAGTTCTTC. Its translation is CSVRGAQGSSYNEQFF.

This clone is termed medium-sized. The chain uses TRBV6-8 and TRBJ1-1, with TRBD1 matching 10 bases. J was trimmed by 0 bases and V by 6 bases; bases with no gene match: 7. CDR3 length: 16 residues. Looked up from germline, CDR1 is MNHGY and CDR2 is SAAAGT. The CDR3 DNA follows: TGTGCCAGCAGCCGCGGACAGGGGGTGATGAACACTGAAGCTTTCTTT. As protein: CASSRGQGVMNTEAFF.

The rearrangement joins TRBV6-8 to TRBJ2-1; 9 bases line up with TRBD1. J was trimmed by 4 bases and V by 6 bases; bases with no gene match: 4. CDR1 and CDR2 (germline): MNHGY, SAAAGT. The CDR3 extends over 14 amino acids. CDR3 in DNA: TGTGCCAGCAGACCGGGACAGGGTTACAATGAGCAGTTCTTC. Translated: CASRPGQGYNEQFF.

The CDR3 coding sequence is TGCAGCGTTGTGGACAGGGCGGGCACTGAAGCTTTCTTT. It yields the protein CSVVDRAGTEAFF. This rearrangement joins TRBV29-1 to TRBJ1-1; TRBD1 agrees at 8 bases. This CDR3 region has 13 residues. Germline-derived CDR1 and CDR2 are SQVTM and ANQGSEA. The trim removed 4 bases at V and 4 bases at J, leaving 5 bases unmatched.

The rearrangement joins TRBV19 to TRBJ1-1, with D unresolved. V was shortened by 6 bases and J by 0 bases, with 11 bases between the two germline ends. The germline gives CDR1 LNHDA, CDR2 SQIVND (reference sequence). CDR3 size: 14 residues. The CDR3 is CASRRSRMNTEAFF. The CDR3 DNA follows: TGTGCCAGTAGACGAAGTCGGATGAACACTGAAGCTTTCTTT.

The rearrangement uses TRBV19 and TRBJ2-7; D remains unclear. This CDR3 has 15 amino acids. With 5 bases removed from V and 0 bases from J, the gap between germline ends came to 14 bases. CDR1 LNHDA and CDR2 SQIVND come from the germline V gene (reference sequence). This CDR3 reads CASSPRTGSSYEQYF. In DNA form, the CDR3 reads TGTGCCAGTAGTCCGCGGACCGGTAGCTCCTACGAGCAGTACTTC.